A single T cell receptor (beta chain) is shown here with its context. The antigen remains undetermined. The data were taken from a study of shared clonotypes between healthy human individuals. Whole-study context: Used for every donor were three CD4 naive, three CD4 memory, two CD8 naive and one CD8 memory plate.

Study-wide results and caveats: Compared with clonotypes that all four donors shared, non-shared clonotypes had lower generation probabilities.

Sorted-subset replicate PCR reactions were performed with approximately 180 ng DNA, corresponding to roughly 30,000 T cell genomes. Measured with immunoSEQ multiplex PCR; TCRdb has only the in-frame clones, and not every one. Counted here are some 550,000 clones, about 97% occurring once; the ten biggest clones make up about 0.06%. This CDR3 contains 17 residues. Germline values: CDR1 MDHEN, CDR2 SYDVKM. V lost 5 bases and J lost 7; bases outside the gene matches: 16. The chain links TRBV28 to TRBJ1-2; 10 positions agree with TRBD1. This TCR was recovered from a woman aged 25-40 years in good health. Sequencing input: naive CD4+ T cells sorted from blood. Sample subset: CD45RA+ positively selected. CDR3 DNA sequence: TGTGCCAGCAGTCTCTTATTAGGGACAGGGGCGGGGTCTGGCTACACCTTC. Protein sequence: CASSLLLGTGAGSGYTF.